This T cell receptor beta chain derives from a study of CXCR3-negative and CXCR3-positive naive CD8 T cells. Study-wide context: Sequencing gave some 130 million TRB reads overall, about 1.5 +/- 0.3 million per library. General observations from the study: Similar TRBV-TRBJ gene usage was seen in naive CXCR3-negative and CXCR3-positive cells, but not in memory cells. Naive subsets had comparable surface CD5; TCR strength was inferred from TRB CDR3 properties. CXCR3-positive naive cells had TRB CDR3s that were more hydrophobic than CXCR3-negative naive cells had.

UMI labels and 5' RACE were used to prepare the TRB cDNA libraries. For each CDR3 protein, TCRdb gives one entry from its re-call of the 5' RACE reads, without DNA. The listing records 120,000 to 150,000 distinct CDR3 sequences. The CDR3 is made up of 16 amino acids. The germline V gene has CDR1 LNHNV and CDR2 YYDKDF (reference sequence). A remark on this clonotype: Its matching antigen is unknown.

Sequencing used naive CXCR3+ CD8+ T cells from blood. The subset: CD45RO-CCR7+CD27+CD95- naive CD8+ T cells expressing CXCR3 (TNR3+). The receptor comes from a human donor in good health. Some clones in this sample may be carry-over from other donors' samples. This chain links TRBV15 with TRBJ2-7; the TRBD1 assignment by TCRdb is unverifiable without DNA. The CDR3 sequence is CATSQDRSSRSYEQYF.